These 18 T cell receptor beta chains originate from one sample sequenced in a study of blood T cell repertoires in COVID-19. Measured with immunoSEQ multiplex PCR; TCRdb has only the in-frame clones, and not every one. The table has 150,000 to 200,000 clones, around four fifths seen once. The sample comprised peripheral blood. These receptors came from a man aged 55 to 69 with COVID-19, enrolled during active disease.

V gene TRBV28 combines with J gene TRBJ2-7; D remains unclear. V shed 10 bases and J shed 4 bases, with 8 bases lying between them. CDR1 and CDR2 (germline): MDHEN, SYDVKM. This CDR3 is 10 amino acids long. Here the CDR3 reads CATSGYEQYF. CDR3 nucleotide sequence: TGTGCCACCTCCGGGTACGAGCAGTACTTC.

J is TRBJ1-1 and V is TRBV12-3 or TRBV12-4; D gene unclear. The CDR3 spans 13 residues. The ends were cut back, 4 bases at V and 4 bases at J, with 10 bases in the middle. The CDR3 DNA reads TGTGCCAGCAGTTCGCGGGCGGCCACTGAAGCTTTCTTT. Encoded protein: CASSSRAATEAFF.

The chain couples TRBV7-3 to TRBJ2-7, with 11 bases matching TRBD2. Losses at the gene ends were 5 bases for V and 4 bases for J; bases not matched to a gene: 1. Germline CDR1 reads SGHTA; CDR2 reads FQGTGA. The CDR3 runs to 13 residues. CDR3 loop: CASSASGRYEQYF. For the CDR3, the DNA is TGTGCCAGCAGCGCTAGCGGGAGGTACGAGCAGTACTTC.

The gene calls are TRBV5-6 and TRBJ1-5; D gene unclear. The germline V and J ends were trimmed by 7 bases and 0 bases, with 17 bases remaining between them. The CDR3 totals 16 residues. In germline, CDR1 is SGHDT, CDR2 YYEEEE. CDR3 residues: CASQRKSWYSNQPQHF. As DNA, the CDR3 is TGTGCCAGCCAACGTAAGAGTTGGTATAGCAATCAGCCCCAGCATTTT.

Only a few counts were recorded for this clone. The chain carries TRBV12-5 and TRBJ2-7; the match to TRBD2 covers 8 bases. The CDR3 extends over 14 amino acids. Losses at the gene ends were 8 bases for V and 0 bases for J; bases not matched to a gene: 6. Germline assignment: CDR1 LGHNT and CDR2 FRNRAP. The CDR3 DNA reads as TGTGCTAGTCGTGGCGGGGGGCTCTCCTACGAGCAGTACTTC. Translation gives CASRGGGLSYEQYF.

This chain links TRBV5-1 with TRBJ2-2; D is perhaps TRBD2 (6 bases). This CDR3 has 15 residues. V was cut by 0 bases and J by 7 bases, with 13 bases left in between. From germline, CDR1 is SGHRS and CDR2 YFSETQ. The CDR3: CASSLADIGSGELFF. DNA for the CDR3: TGCGCCAGCAGCTTGGCCGACATCGGGAGCGGGGAGCTGTTTTTT.

J is TRBJ2-2 and V is TRBV18, with D possibly matching TRBD2 (6 bases). The length of the CDR3 is 16 residues. Germline V gene sequence: CDR1 KGHSH, CDR2 LQKENI. V dropped 3 bases and J dropped 0 bases, with 11 bases sitting between them. CDR3 nucleotide sequence: TGTGCCAGCTCACCTGCGGGAACACCGAACACCGGGGAGCTGTTTTTT. This translates into CASSPAGTPNTGELFF.

This clone was seen only once. This chain connects TRBV27 to TRBJ1-5; 8 bases are shared with TRBD1. The CDR3 is 14 amino acids. V gave up 3 bases and J gave up 7 bases; unmatched junction bases: 5. Per germline, CDR1 MNHEY and CDR2 SMNVEV (reference sequence). DNA of the CDR3: TGTGCCAGCAGTTTGGACAGGGTGGGACAGCCCCAGCATTTT. Translating it yields CASSLDRVGQPQHF.

The chain links TRBV27 to TRBJ1-1; 7 bases align to TRBD1. V trimming: 4 bases; J trimming: 3 bases; junction bases outside the gene matches: 8. The CDR3 covers 15 residues. Germline-derived CDR1 and CDR2 are MNHEY and SMNVEV (reference sequence). The CDR3 coding sequence is TGTGCCAGCAGTTCCTGGGACAGAGTTTACACTGAAGCTTTCTTT. This translates into CASSSWDRVYTEAFF.

This chain links TRBV3-1 (or the pseudogene TRBV3-2) with TRBJ1-4; D is perhaps TRBD1 (6 bases). This CDR3 spans 12 amino acids. Trimming removed 9 bases from V and 8 bases from J, with 13 bases in between. From germline, CDR1 is LGHDT and CDR2 YNNKEL (reference sequence). The CDR3 bases are TGTGCCAGTACAGGGTCTGGGGAAAAACTGTTTTTT. Translation gives CASTGSGEKLFF.

This sequence joins TRBV5-4 and TRBJ1-1; D uncertain. Germline V gives CDR1 SGHNT, CDR2 YYREEE (reference sequence). With 3 bases removed from V and 5 bases from J, the gap between germline ends came to 11 bases. The CDR3 runs to 13 residues. The CDR3 loop is CASSSAERTEAFF. The CDR3, as DNA: TGTGCCAGCAGCTCGGCCGAGCGGACTGAAGCTTTCTTT.

The CDR3 nucleotides read TGCGCCAGCAGCTTTTCCATACCGACTAGCGGGAGCCATGAGCAGTTCTTC. It yields the protein CASSFSIPTSGSHEQFF. V gene TRBV5-1 combines with J gene TRBJ2-1; 12 nucleotides match TRBD2. There are 17 residues in the CDR3. The V segment lost 2 bases and the J segment 8 bases; nucleotides outside the gene matches: 11. The germline V gene has CDR1 SGHRS and CDR2 YFSETQ.

The chain has TRBV5-1 and TRBJ2-7, with TRBD1 matching 7 bases. J lost 6 bases, V lost 0 bases, and 6 bases had no gene match. This CDR3 spans 14 amino acids. Per the germline V gene, CDR1 is SGHRS and CDR2 is YFSETQ. As DNA, the CDR3 is TGCGCCAGCAGCTTGGCCCAGGGGGTCGGCGAGCAGTACTTC. This gives the protein CASSLAQGVGEQYF.

This chain connects TRBV7-2 to TRBJ2-4; D is unresolved. CDR1 is SGHTA, CDR2 FQGNSA, per germline. Between the trimmed V and J ends, which lost 1 base and 0 bases, there was a span of 7 bases. This CDR3 region has 15 residues. CDR3 sequence: CASSLGRVAKNIQYF. The CDR3 DNA sequence: TGTGCCAGCAGCTTAGGGAGAGTAGCCAAAAACATTCAGTACTTC.

The chain recombines TRBV9 with TRBJ2-1; D is undetermined. Trimming removed 4 bases at V and 8 bases at J, with 19 bases between. Germline V gene sequence: CDR1 SGDLS, CDR2 YYNGEE. The CDR3 length is 15 residues. The CDR3 sequence is CASSFRPGRVDEQFF. As DNA, the CDR3 is TGTGCCAGCAGCTTCCGACCCGGTCGGGTCGATGAGCAGTTCTTC.

This chain links TRBV5-1 with TRBJ2-1; D is unclear. Germline V lookup: CDR1 SGHRS, CDR2 YFSETQ. Trimming removed 1 base at V and 7 bases at J, with 9 bases between. The CDR3 sequence is 13 residues long. The CDR3 DNA reads TGCGCCAGCAGCTTGTCTAAGAAAAATGAGCAGTTCTTC. Translation gives CASSLSKKNEQFF.

This clone was seen a handful of times. This chain links TRBV3-1 (or the pseudogene TRBV3-2) with TRBJ2-2, with 8 nucleotides matching TRBD2. Germline lookup yields CDR1 LGHDT and CDR2 YNNKEL (reference sequence). The CDR3 is 20 residues long. With 0 bases clipped from V and 0 bases from J, the junction kept 12 bases outside the gene matches. The CDR3 protein is CASSQDRLIAGNPNTGELFF. CDR3 coding DNA: TGTGCCAGCAGCCAAGATAGGCTGATAGCGGGAAATCCGAACACCGGGGAGCTGTTTTTT.

The chain employs TRBV2 and TRBJ2-7, with D tentatively TRBD2 (5 bases). From germline, CDR1 is SNHLY and CDR2 FYNNEI. V dropped 4 bases and J dropped 6 bases, with 13 bases sitting between them. The CDR3 is 13 residues long. CDR3 coding DNA: TGTGCCAGCAGTGGGTTACCGGGGAGCGAGCAGTACTTC. Translating it yields CASSGLPGSEQYF.